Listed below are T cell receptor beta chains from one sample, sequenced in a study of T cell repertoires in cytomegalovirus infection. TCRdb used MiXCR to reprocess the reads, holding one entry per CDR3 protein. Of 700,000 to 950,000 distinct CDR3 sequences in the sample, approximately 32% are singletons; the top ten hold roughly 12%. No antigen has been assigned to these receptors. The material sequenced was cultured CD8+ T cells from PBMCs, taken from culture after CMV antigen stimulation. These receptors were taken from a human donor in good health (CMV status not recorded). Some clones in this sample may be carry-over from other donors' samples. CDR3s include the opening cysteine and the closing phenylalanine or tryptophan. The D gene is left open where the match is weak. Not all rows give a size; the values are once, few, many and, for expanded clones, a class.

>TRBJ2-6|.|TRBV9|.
TGTGCCAGCAGCGTAGGAGGAGGGGGAGCTGGGGCCAACGTCCTGACTTTC
CASSVGGGGAGANVLTF
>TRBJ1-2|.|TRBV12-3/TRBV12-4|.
TGTGCCATCCTACCCTTTAAAAGGTTTGGGGGCTACACCTTC
CAILPFKRFGGYTF
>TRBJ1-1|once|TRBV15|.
TGTGCCACCAGCAACCTGGGTGGGAGCACTGAAGCTTTCTTT
CATSNLGGSTEAFF
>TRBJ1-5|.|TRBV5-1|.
TGCGCCAGCAGCTTGGACGCAGGGAGGCATCAGCCCCAGCATTTT
CASSLDAGRHQPQHF
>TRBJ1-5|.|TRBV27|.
TGTGCCAGCAGTTCGGGGGGGATGTTGAATCAGCCCCAGCATTTT
CASSSGGMLNQPQHF
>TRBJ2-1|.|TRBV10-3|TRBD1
TGTGCCATCAGTGAGAATCCTTCCGGGACAGGTTTGTATGAGCAGTTCTTC
CAISENPSGTGLYEQFF
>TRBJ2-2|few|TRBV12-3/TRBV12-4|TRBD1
TGTGCCAGCAATAATTACAAAAGGGACAGGGCGAACACCGGGGAGCTGTTTTTT
CASNNYKRDRANTGELFF
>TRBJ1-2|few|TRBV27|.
TGTGCCAGCAGTTTGCTCTCCGGGTCCTTCGGTGGCTACACCTTC
CASSLLSGSFGGYTF
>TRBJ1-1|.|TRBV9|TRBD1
TGTGCCAGCAGCGCAGGACAGGGGGCGGTTGCTGAAGCTTTCTTT
CASSAGQGAVAEAFF
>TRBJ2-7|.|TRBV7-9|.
TGTGCCAGCAGCTTCGTTGCAGCCTCCTACGAGCAGTACTTC
CASSFVAASYEQYF
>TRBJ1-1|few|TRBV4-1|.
TGCGCCAGCAGCAAGCTACAGGAGGCCACTGAAGCTTTCTTT
CASSKLQEATEAFF
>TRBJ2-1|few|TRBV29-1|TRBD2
TGCAGCGTACTAGCGGGGGGGCAATACAATGAGCAGTTCTTC
CSVLAGGQYNEQFF
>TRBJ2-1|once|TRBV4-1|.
TGCGCCAGCAGCCAAGATAACGGGGGATCCTACAATGAGCAGTTCTTC
CASSQDNGGSYNEQFF
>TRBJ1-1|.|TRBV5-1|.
TGCGCCAGCAGCTTGGGACACATGGACACTGAAGCTTTCTTT
CASSLGHMDTEAFF
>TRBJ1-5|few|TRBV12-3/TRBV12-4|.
TGTGCCAGCAGTTTTGGATCTCAGCCCCAGCATTTT
CASSFGSQPQHF
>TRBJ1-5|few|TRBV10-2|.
TGCGCCAGCACTCCAGGCCCGGGGTTTAGCAATCAGCCCCAGCATTTT
CASTPGPGFSNQPQHF
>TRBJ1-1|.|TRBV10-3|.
TGTGCCATCAGGGATTGGGACACTGAAGCTTTCTTT
CAIRDWDTEAFF
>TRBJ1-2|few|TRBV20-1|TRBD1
TGCAGTGCTTCTGGGGACAGGGATTATGGCTACACCTTC
CSASGDRDYGYTF
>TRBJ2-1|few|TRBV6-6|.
TGTGCCAGCAGTTACGCGTTAGCGTTTGGGAATGAGCAGTTCTTC
CASSYALAFGNEQFF
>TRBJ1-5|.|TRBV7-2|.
TGTGCCAACAGCTTGAAGGGGGGGGAAGTATGGCAGCCCCAGCATTTT
CANSLKGGEVWQPQHF
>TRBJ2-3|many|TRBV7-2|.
TGTGCCAGCAGCTCCGTCGCAAGCACAGATACGCAGTATTTT
CASSSVASTDTQYF
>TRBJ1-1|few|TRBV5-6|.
TGTGCCAGCAGTCTCCAGGGCCTAAGGGGAGCTTTCTTT
CASSLQGLRGAFF
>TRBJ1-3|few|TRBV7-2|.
TGTGCCAGCAGCTTAGGAGTCACATCTGGAAACACCATATATTTT
CASSLGVTSGNTIYF
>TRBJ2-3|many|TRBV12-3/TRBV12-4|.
TGTGCCAGCAGTTTTCAACCTCCTCCTGGTACGCAGTATTTT
CASSFQPPPGTQYF